Given below is one TCR beta chain in context. The target antigen is unknown. This sample is drawn from a study of a mutant IDH1 vaccine in newly diagnosed glioma. Across the whole study: There were approximately 62% males and around 40% females among treated patients, whose mean age was 40.4 years. Study outcomes and limitations: Evidence of vaccine-induced immune responses was documented in around 93% of patients.

Time point of the sample: baseline, week 1 (first vaccination visit). Regarding treatment: pre-vaccination baseline after standard-of-care therapy. V dropped 5 bases and J dropped 0 bases, with 4 bases sitting between them. In germline, CDR1 is SEHNR, CDR2 FQNEAQ (reference sequence). This CDR3 has 12 residues. Data came from immunoSEQ multiplex PCR; TCRdb stores just in-frame clones and leaves some out. This sample has roughly 38,000 clones, with approximately 92% found just once. Specimen: PBMCs, collected from a glioma patient treated with radiotherapy, temozolomide or both. The sequence came from a man aged 18 to 29 with glioma. This chain connects TRBV7-9 to TRBJ1-1; D gene ambiguous. CDR3 loop: CASSNMNTEAFF. Here the CDR3 DNA reads TGTGCCAGCAGCAACATGAACACTGAAGCTTTCTTT.